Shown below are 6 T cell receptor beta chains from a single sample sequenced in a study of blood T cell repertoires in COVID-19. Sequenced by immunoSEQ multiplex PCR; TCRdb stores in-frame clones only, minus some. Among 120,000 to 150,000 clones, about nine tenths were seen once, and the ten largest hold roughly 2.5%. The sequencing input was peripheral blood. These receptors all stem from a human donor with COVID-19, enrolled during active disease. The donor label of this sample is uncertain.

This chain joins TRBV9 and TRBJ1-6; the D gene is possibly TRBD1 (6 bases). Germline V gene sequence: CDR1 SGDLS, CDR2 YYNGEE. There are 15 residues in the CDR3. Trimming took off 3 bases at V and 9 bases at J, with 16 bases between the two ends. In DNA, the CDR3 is TGTGCCAGCAGCGCAGAAGCTACAGGGACTTCACCCCTCCACTTT. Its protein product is CASSAEATGTSPLHF.

The CDR3 DNA follows: TGTGCCAGCAGTTCGGGGGTTCGAGAGACCCAGTACTTC. Translating gives CASSSGVRETQYF. J is TRBJ2-5 and V is TRBV11-3; D might be TRBD2 (6 bases). The CDR3 consists of 13 residues. V was trimmed by 6 bases and J by 4 bases, leaving 12 bases between them. CDR1 is SGHNT, CDR2 YENEEA, per germline.

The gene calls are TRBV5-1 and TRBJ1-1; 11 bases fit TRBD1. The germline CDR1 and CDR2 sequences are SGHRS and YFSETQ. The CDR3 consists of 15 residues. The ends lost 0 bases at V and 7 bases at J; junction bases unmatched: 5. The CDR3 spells CASSLGTGGMDEAFF. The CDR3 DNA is TGCGCCAGCAGCTTGGGGACAGGGGGCATGGATGAAGCTTTCTTT.

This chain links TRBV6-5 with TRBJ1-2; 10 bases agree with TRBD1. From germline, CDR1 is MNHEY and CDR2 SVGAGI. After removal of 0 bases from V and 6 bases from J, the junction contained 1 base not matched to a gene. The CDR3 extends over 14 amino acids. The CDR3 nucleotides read TGTGCCAGCAGTTACTCAGGACAGGGGGATGGCTACACCTTC. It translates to CASSYSGQGDGYTF.

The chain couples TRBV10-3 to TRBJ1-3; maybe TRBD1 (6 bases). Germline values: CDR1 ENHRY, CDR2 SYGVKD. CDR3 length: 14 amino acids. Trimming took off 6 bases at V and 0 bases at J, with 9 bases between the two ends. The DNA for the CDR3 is TGTGCCATCAGATCGGACAGCTCTGGAAACACCATATATTTT. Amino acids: CAIRSDSSGNTIYF.

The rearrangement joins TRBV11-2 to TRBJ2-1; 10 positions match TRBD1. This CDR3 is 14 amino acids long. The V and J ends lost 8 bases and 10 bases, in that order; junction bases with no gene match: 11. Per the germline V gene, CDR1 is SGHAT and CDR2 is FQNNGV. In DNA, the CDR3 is TGTGCCAGCGGCCGGGACAGGGGAAGCGAAGAGCAGTTCTTC. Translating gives CASGRDRGSEEQFF.